This is a list of T cell receptor beta chains from one sample in a study of T cell responses to AZD1222 COVID-19 vaccine. Sequencing used immunoSEQ multiplex PCR; TCRdb keeps in-frame clones, though not all of them. The sample lists 95,000 to 130,000 clones, about 92% occurring once. The source was peripheral blood, collected on day 0 of AZD1222 vaccination. The source is an adult in good health. CDR3s include the opening cysteine and the closing phenylalanine or tryptophan. Each record gives: V gene, clone size, J gene, D gene, CDR3 DNA, CDR3 protein. A D gene is named only where the DNA matches it firmly. Rows give clone size only sometimes, using once, few, many, or a class for an expanded clone.

v_gene: TRBV28
abundance: NA
j_gene: TRBJ1-1
d_gene: TRBD1
CDR3nt: TGTGCCAGCAGTTTTTCCTGGACAGGTGGCACTGAAGCTTTCTTT
CDR3aa: CASSFSWTGGTEAFF

v_gene: TRBV6-5
abundance: NA
j_gene: TRBJ1-5
d_gene: TRBD1
CDR3nt: TGTGCCAGTCGGGACAGGGCCAGTCAGCCCCAGCATTTT
CDR3aa: CASRDRASQPQHF

v_gene: TRBV10-2
abundance: NA
j_gene: TRBJ1-2
d_gene: NA
CDR3nt: TGCGCCAGCAGTTCGGACATCTTGGACTATGGCTACACCTTC
CDR3aa: CASSSDILDYGYTF

v_gene: TRBV9
abundance: few
j_gene: TRBJ2-1
d_gene: TRBD2
CDR3nt: TGTGCCAGCAGCGTAGCGGGAGGGCCGAGTGGTGAGCAGTTCTTC
CDR3aa: CASSVAGGPSGEQFF

v_gene: TRBV6-5
abundance: NA
j_gene: TRBJ2-7
d_gene: NA
CDR3nt: TGTGCCAGCAGTTACGATACATCTAAAGCCTACGAGCAGTACTTC
CDR3aa: CASSYDTSKAYEQYF

v_gene: TRBV10-1
abundance: NA
j_gene: TRBJ1-2
d_gene: NA
CDR3nt: TGCGCCAGCAGTGAGCAATTCTCGGTCCCGCGGGACACCTTC
CDR3aa: CASSEQFSVPRDTF

v_gene: TRBV3-1/TRBV3-2
abundance: NA
j_gene: TRBJ2-3
d_gene: TRBD2
CDR3nt: TGTGCCAGCAGCCAAGATTGGGCTAGCGGGAAAACAGATACGCAGTATTTT
CDR3aa: CASSQDWASGKTDTQYF

v_gene: TRBV28
abundance: NA
j_gene: TRBJ1-4
d_gene: NA
CDR3nt: TGTGCCAGCAGTTTATGGGGAATCCGGGGCGGGAATGAAAAACTGTTTTTT
CDR3aa: CASSLWGIRGGNEKLFF

v_gene: TRBV5-1
abundance: NA
j_gene: TRBJ2-2
d_gene: TRBD1
CDR3nt: TGCGCCAGCAGCTTGGCCAGGGACAGGGCTGCCACCGGGGAGCTGTTTTTT
CDR3aa: CASSLARDRAATGELFF

v_gene: TRBV5-1
abundance: NA
j_gene: TRBJ2-7
d_gene: TRBD2
CDR3nt: TGCGCCAGCAGCTTGTTAGGGACTAGCTACGAGCAGTACTTC
CDR3aa: CASSLLGTSYEQYF

v_gene: TRBV3-1/TRBV3-2
abundance: NA
j_gene: TRBJ2-7
d_gene: NA
CDR3nt: TGTGCCAGCAGCCAAGATGCCAGTTTAATCGAGCAGTACTTC
CDR3aa: CASSQDASLIEQYF

v_gene: TRBV29-1
abundance: once
j_gene: TRBJ1-2
d_gene: TRBD1
CDR3nt: TGCAGCACGATGGGGACAGGGGGCAATGGCTACACCTTC
CDR3aa: CSTMGTGGNGYTF

v_gene: TRBV12-3/TRBV12-4
abundance: NA
j_gene: TRBJ1-6
d_gene: NA
CDR3nt: TGTGCCAGCAGTTCTGTTAGGGACTCACCCCTCCACTTT
CDR3aa: CASSSVRDSPLHF

v_gene: TRBV7-9
abundance: NA
j_gene: TRBJ2-7
d_gene: TRBD1
CDR3nt: TGTGCCAGCAGCTTCGGGACAGGACCTTACGAGCAGTACTTC
CDR3aa: CASSFGTGPYEQYF

v_gene: TRBV28
abundance: NA
j_gene: TRBJ1-5
d_gene: TRBD1
CDR3nt: TGTGCCAGCAGTGTACGGTTCGGGACAGGCAATCAGCCCCAGCATTTT
CDR3aa: CASSVRFGTGNQPQHF

v_gene: TRBV19
abundance: NA
j_gene: TRBJ2-1
d_gene: TRBD2
CDR3nt: TGTGCCAGCACTAGCGGGTGGAGCTCCTACAATGAGCAGTTCTTC
CDR3aa: CASTSGWSSYNEQFF